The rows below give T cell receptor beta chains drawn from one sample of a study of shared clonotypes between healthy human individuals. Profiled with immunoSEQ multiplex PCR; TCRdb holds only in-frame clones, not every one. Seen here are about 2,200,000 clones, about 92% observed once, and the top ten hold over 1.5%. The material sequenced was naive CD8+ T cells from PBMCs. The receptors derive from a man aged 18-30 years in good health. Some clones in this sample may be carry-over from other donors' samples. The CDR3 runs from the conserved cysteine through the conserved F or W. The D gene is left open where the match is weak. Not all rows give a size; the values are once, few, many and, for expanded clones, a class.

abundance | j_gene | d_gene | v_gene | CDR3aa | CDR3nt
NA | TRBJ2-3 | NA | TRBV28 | CASSFEGDTQYF | TGTGCCAGCAGTTTCGAGGGAGATACGCAGTATTTT
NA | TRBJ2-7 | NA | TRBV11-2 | CASSHGTTYEQYF | TGTGCCAGCAGCCATGGCACAACCTACGAGCAGTACTTC
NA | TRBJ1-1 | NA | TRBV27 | CASSLRYPASEAFF | TGTGCCAGCAGTTTACGTTACCCGGCCTCGGAGGCTTTCTTT
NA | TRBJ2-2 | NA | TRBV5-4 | CASSPGRPNTGELFF | TGTGCCAGCAGCCCCGGCAGACCGAACACCGGGGAGCTGTTTTTT
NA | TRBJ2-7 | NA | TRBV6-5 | CASSLGLTSYEQYF | TGTGCCAGCAGCCTCGGGCTAACCTCCTACGAGCAGTACTTC
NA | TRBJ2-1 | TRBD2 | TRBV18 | CASSPSSGTTYNEQFF | TGTGCCAGCTCACCGTCTAGCGGTACCACCTACAATGAGCAGTTCTTC
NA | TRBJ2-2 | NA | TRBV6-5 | CASSLVGAGELFF | TGTGCCAGCAGTCTGGTCGGAGCCGGGGAGCTGTTTTTT
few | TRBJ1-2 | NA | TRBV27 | CASSLSAGGNYGYTF | TGTGCCAGCAGTTTAAGCGCGGGCGGAAACTATGGCTACACCTTC
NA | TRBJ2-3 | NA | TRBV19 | CASSIVSGGEGDTQYF | TGTGCCAGTAGTATAGTGTCAGGCGGAGAAGGAGATACGCAGTATTTT
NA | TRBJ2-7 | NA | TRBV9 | CASSGPSYEQYF | TGTGCCAGCAGCGGCCCAAGCTACGAGCAGTACTTC
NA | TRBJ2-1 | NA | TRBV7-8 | CASRESTEQFF | TGTGCCAGCAGGGAGAGTACTGAGCAGTTCTTC
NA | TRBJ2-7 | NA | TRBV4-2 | CASSLRHLRDSVPYEQYF | TGTGCCAGCAGCCTTCGACACCTCCGGGACTCAGTTCCCTACGAGCAGTACTTC
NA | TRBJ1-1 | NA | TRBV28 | CASSPTWNTEAFF | TGTGCCAGCAGTCCTACTTGGAACACTGAAGCTTTCTTT
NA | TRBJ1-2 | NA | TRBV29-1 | CSARDVRGLYGYTF | TGCAGCGCCCGGGATGTCAGGGGATTATATGGCTACACCTTC
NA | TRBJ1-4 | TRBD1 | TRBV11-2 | CASSSGGTVNEKLFF | TGTGCCAGCAGCTCCGGGGGGACAGTTAATGAAAAACTGTTTTTT
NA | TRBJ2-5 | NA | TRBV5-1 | CASSFEGSGETQYF | TGCGCCAGCAGCTTCGAGGGGTCGGGAGAGACCCAGTACTTC
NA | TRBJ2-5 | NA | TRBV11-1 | CASSLLQGYAQGQETQYF | TGTGCCAGCAGCCTATTACAGGGATACGCCCAAGGACAAGAGACCCAGTACTTC
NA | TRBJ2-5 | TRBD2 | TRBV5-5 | CASSLRLAGGTDQETQYF | TGTGCCAGCAGCCTAAGACTAGCGGGAGGCACGGACCAAGAGACCCAGTACTTC
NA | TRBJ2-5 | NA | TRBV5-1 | CASSLVREASETQYF | TGCGCCAGCAGCTTGGTAAGGGAGGCGTCTGAGACCCAGTACTTC
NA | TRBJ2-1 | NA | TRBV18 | CASSPRDVSYNEQFF | TGTGCCAGCTCACCCCGGGACGTCTCCTACAATGAGCAGTTCTTC
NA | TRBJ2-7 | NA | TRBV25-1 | CASSEPTSLGEQYF | TGTGCCAGCAGTGAACCTACTAGTCTGGGCGAGCAGTACTTC
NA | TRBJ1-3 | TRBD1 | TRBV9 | CASSVEGARPSNTIYF | TGTGCCAGCAGCGTAGAGGGGGCGCGTCCCTCAAACACCATATATTTT
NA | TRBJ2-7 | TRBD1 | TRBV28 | CASSSWGGTGDAYF | TGTGCCAGCAGTTCCTGGGGCGGGACAGGGGATGCGTACTTC
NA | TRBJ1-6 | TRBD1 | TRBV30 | CAWADRDSDTSPLHF | TGTGCCTGGGCGGACCGGGACAGTGACACTTCACCCCTCCACTTT
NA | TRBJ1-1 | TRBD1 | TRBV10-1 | CASGMNRGRMFYSTEAFF | TGCGCCAGCGGGATGAACAGGGGAAGAATGTTCTATAGCACTGAAGCTTTCTTT
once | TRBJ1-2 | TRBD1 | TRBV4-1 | CASSQESRQGAGHGYTF | TGCGCCAGCAGCCAAGAATCCCGACAGGGCGCGGGTCATGGCTACACCTTC
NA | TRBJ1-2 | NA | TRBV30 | CAWSPRASPDGYTF | TGTGCCTGGAGCCCACGAGCCTCGCCGGATGGCTACACCTTC
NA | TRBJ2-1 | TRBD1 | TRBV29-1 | CSVETGDLYYNEQFF | TGCAGCGTTGAGACAGGGGACCTCTACTACAATGAGCAGTTCTTC
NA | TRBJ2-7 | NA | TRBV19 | CASSIVGSLDEQYF | TGTGCCAGTAGTATAGTGGGCAGCTTGGACGAGCAGTACTTC
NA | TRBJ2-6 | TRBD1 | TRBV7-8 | CASSQRDRATTGANVLTF | TGTGCCAGCAGCCAAAGGGACAGGGCCACGACAGGGGCCAACGTCCTGACTTTC
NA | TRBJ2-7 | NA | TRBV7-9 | CASSWNRDYEQYF | TGTGCCAGCAGCTGGAACCGGGACTACGAGCAGTACTTC
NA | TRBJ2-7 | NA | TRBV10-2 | CASTDIFYEQYF | TGCGCCAGCACCGACATCTTCTACGAGCAGTACTTC
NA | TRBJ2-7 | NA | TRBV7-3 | CASSPSRRGYEQYF | TGTGCCAGCAGCCCGAGCCGCCGGGGTTACGAGCAGTACTTC
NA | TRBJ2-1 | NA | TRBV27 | CAIRKGTRSYNEQFF | TGTGCCATCCGCAAGGGGACGCGCTCCTACAATGAGCAGTTCTTC
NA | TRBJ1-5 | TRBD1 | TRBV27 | CASSLSFGTGISNQPQHF | TGTGCCAGCAGTTTATCATTCGGGACAGGGATTAGCAATCAGCCCCAGCATTTT
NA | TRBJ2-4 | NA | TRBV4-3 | CASSQDVLGRKNIQYF | TGCGCCAGCAGCCAAGACGTACTGGGCCGGAAAAACATTCAGTACTTC
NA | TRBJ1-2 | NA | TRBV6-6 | CASSYSRQISRGYTF | TGTGCCAGCAGTTACTCTCGACAGATTAGTAGAGGCTACACCTTC
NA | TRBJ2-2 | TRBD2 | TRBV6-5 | CASSSSTSGNAGELFF | TGTGCCAGCAGTTCCTCGACTAGCGGGAACGCCGGGGAGCTGTTTTTT
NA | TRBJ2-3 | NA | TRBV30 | CAWMERSTDTQYF | TGTGCCTGGATGGAGAGAAGCACAGATACGCAGTATTTT
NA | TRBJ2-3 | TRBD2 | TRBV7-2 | CASSWSGLAVTDTQYF | TGTGCCAGCAGCTGGTCGGGACTAGCGGTCACAGATACGCAGTATTTT
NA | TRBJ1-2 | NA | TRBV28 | CASSLGLSNYGYTF | TGTGCCAGCAGTTTGGGGCTTTCTAACTATGGCTACACCTTC
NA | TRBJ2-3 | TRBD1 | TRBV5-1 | CASSIRQGDADTQYF | TGCGCCAGCAGCATAAGACAGGGTGACGCAGATACGCAGTATTTT
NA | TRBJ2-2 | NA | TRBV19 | CASSIAATGELFF | TGTGCCAGTAGTATTGCAGCCACCGGGGAGCTGTTTTTT
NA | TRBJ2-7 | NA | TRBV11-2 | CASSSGTRSYEQYF | TGTGCCAGCAGCTCCGGGACTCGCTCCTACGAGCAGTACTTC
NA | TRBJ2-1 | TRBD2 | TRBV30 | CAWRGTSGRNEQFF | TGTGCCTGGAGGGGGACTAGCGGGAGAAATGAGCAGTTCTTC
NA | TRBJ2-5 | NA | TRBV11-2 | CASSPPGRETQYF | TGTGCCAGCAGCCCTCCTGGCCGGGAGACCCAGTACTTC
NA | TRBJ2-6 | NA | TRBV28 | CASSFPPHGQSSGANVLTF | TGTGCCAGCAGTTTCCCCCCCCATGGCCAAAGCTCTGGGGCCAACGTCCTGACTTTC
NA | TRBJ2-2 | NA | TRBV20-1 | CSALYTGELFF | TGCAGTGCTCTTTACACCGGGGAGCTGTTTTTT
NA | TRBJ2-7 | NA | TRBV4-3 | CASSQGSGWGYEQYF | TGCGCCAGCAGCCAAGGCTCAGGGTGGGGCTACGAGCAGTACTTC
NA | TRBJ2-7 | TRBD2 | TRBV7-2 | CASSSPLAWEQYF | TGTGCCAGCAGCTCCCCACTAGCGTGGGAGCAGTACTTC
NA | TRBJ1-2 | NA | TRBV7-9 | CASSFKSMGYTF | TGTGCCAGCAGCTTTAAGTCGATGGGCTACACCTTC
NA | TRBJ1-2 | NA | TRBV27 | CASSLDGNYGYTF | TGTGCCAGCAGTTTGGACGGCAACTATGGCTACACCTTC